The text below deals with one TCR beta chain. Sequencing was performed with immunoSEQ multiplex PCR; in TCRdb, only in-frame clones are kept and a portion is missing. Altogether about 20,000 clones are present, about nine tenths being singletons, with the ten largest covering approximately 8%. These data are taken from a study of T cell changes during pregnancy in multiple sclerosis. Per the germline V gene, CDR1 is MRHNA and CDR2 is SNTAGT. This CDR3 has 16 residues. The V end was cut by 6 bases, the J end by 1 base, with 17 bases between. The starting material was CD8+ T cells from peripheral blood mononuclear cells, obtained in the second trimester of pregnancy. The chain carries TRBV6-4 and TRBJ2-3, with D perhaps TRBD2 (6 bases). The clonotype was recovered from a female donor in good health, enrolled as a control in a pregnancy study. In DNA, the CDR3 is TGTGCCAGCAGCACCGAACTTGGAGGGGGCACAGATACGCAGTATTTT. Translated: CASSTELGGGTDTQYF.